This section outlines one T cell receptor beta chain sequence together with its context. As originally analysed: Scientists estimated how many nucleated cells there were by amplifying reference gene primers. Repertoires were generated with immunoSEQ multiplex PCR, while TCRdb's copy carries only in-frame clones and drops some. That table gives V, J and clone size, and the DNA gave D and trimming. The data hold a few hundred thousand clones, with more than 70% observed a single time. The data originate from a study of blood T cell repertoires in COVID-19. This CDR3 spans 11 amino acids. CDR1 is DFQATT and CDR2 is SNEGSKA in the germline V gene (reference sequence). The ends were cut back, 3 bases at V and 10 bases at J, with 12 bases in the middle.

The V gene is TRBV20-1, the J gene TRBJ1-1; D unclear. This receptor was obtained from a man aged 40-50 years with acute or convalescent COVID-19. Sample: peripheral blood. The CDR3 nucleotides read TGCAGTGCTAGTTATGCAGGTGGAGCTTTCTTT. This sequence encodes CSASYAGGAFF.